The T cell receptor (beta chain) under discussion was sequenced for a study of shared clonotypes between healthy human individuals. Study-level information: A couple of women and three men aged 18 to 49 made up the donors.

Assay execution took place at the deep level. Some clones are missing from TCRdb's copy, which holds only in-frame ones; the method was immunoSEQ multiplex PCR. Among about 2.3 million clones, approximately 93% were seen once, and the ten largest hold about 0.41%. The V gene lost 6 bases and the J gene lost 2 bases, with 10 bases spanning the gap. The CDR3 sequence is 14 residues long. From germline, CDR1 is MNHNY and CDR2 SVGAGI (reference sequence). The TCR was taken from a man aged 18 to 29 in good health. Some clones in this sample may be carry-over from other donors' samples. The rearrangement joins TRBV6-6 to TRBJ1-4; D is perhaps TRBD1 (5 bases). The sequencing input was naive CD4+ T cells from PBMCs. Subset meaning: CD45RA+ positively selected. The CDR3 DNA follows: TGTGCCAGCAGCCTGGGGGGGACTAATGAAAAACTGTTTTTT. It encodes CASSLGGTNEKLFF.